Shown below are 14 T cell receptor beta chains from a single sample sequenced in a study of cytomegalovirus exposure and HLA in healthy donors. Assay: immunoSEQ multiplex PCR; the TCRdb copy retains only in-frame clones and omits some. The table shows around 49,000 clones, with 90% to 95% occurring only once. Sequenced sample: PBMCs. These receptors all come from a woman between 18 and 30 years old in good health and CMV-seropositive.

CDR3 in amino acids: CAISGTGGKENTEAFF. DNA for the CDR3: TGTGCCATCAGCGGGACAGGGGGGAAGGAGAACACTGAAGCTTTCTTT. This rearrangement joins TRBV10-3 to TRBJ1-1; TRBD1 matches 11 bases. CDR1 and CDR2 (germline): ENHRY, SYGVKD. The junction had 7 bases not matched to a gene; V was cut back by 6 bases and J by 1 base. This CDR3 is built from 16 residues.

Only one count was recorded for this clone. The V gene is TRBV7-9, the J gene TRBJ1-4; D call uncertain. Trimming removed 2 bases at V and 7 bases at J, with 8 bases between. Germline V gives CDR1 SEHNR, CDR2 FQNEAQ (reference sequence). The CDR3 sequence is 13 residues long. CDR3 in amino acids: CASSLRGREKLFF. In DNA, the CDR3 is TGTGCCAGCAGCTTAAGAGGTCGTGAAAAACTGTTTTTT.

The CDR3 region has the DNA TGCGCCAGCAGCTTCGAGGGGGCCAACACTGAAGCTTTCTTT. Its protein is CASSFEGANTEAFF. The V call is TRBV5-1, the J call TRBJ1-1; TRBD1 matches 7 bases. The CDR3 totals 14 residues. In germline, CDR1 is SGHRS, CDR2 YFSETQ. V lost 2 bases to trimming and J lost 2 bases; unmatched junction nucleotides: 3. Supplemented by reference TRBV5-1 and TRBJ1-1, the full variable domain reads KAGVTQTPRYLIKTRGQQVTLSCSPISGHRSVSWYQQTPGQGLQFLFEYFSETQRNKGNFPGRFSGRQFSNSRSEMNVSTLELGDSALYLCASSFEGANTEAFFGQGTRLTVV.

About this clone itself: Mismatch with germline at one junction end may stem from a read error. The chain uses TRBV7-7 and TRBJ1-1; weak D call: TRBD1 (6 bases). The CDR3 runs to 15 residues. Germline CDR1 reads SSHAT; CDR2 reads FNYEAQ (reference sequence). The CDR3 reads CASSLSGGGSAEAFF. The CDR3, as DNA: TGTGCTAGCAGCTTATCGGGGGGCGGATCGGCTGAAGCTTTCTTT.

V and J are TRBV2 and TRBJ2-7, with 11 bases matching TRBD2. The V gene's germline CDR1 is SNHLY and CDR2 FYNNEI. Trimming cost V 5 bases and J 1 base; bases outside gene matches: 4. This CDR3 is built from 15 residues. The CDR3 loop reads CASSYPSGRSYEQYF. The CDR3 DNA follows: TGTGCCAGCAGTTACCCTAGCGGGAGGTCCTACGAGCAGTACTTC.

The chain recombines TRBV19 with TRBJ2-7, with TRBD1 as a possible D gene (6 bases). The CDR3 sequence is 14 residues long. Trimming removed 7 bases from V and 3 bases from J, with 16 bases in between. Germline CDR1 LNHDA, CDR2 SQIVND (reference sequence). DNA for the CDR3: TGTGCCAGTAACCCGACAGGCTATGACTACGAGCAGTACTTC. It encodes CASNPTGYDYEQYF.

The CDR3 nucleotides read TGTGCCGGAGGTCCGGGACACGGAAATGAAAAACTGTTTTTT. This gives the protein CAGGPGHGNEKLFF. The V call is TRBV6-1, the J call TRBJ1-4; possible D gene TRBD1, 6 bases. Between the trimmed V and J ends, which lost 11 bases and 5 bases, there was a span of 18 bases. The CDR3 loop spans 14 amino acids. Germline V CDR1 and CDR2: MNHNS, SASEGT.

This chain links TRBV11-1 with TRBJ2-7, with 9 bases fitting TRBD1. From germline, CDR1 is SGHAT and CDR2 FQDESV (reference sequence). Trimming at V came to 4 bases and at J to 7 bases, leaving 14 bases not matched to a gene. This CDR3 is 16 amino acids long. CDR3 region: CASSYIRGQGSGEQYF. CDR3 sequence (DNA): TGTGCCAGCAGCTATATCCGGGGACAGGGTTCCGGAGAGCAGTACTTC.

DNA of the CDR3: TGTGCCAGCGGACATGACACCGGGGAGCTGTTTTTT. Protein product: CASGHDTGELFF. The chain combines TRBV9 with TRBJ2-2; D possibly corresponds to TRBD1 (5 bases). V shed 7 bases and J shed 3 bases, with 7 bases lying between them. CDR3 length: 12 residues. The germline CDR1 and CDR2 sequences are SGDLS and YYNGEE. Combining the CDR3 with reference TRBV9 and TRBJ2-2 gives the whole variable domain DSGVTQTPKHLITATGQRVTLRCSPRSGDLSVYWYQQSLDQGLQFLIQYYNGEERAKGNILERFSAQQFPDLHSELNLSSLELGDSALYFCASGHDTGELFFGEGSRLTVL.

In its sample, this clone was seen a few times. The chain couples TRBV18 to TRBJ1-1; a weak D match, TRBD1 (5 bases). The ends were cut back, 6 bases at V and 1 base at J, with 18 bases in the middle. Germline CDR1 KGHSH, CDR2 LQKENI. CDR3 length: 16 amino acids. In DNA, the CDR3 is TGTGCCAGCTCTCAATTTCCCCCGGGGGGGAACACTGAAGCTTTCTTT. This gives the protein CASSQFPPGGNTEAFF.

CDR3 coding DNA: TGTGCCAGCAGTTTCCCCTTACTGTTAGAGGGAAGGCTCTACGAGCAGTACTTC. Translated: CASSFPLLLEGRLYEQYF. V and J are TRBV28 and TRBJ2-7; D is possibly TRBD2 (5 bases). The germline V and J ends were trimmed by 3 bases and 3 bases, with 24 bases remaining between them. CDR3 length equals 18 residues. Germline CDR1 MDHEN, CDR2 SYDVKM.

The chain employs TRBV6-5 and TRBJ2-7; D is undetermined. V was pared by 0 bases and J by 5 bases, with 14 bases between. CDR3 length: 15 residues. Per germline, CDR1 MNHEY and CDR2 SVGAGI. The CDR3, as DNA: TGTGCCAGCAGTTACTCGAGGTCCACCACCGACGAGCAGTACTTC. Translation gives CASSYSRSTTDEQYF.

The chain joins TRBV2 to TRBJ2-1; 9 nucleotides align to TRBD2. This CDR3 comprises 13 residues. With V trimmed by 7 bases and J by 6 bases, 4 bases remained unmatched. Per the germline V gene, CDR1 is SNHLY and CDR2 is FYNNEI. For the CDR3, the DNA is TGTGCCAGCACCGGCGGGAGGGGCAATGAGCAGTTCTTC. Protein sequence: CASTGGRGNEQFF. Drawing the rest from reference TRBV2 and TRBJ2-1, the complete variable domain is EPEVTQTPSHQVTQMGQEVILRCVPISNHLYFYWYRQILGQKVEFLVSFYNNEISEKSEIFDDQFSVERPDGSNFTLKIRSTKLEDSAMYFCASTGGRGNEQFFGPGTRLTVL.

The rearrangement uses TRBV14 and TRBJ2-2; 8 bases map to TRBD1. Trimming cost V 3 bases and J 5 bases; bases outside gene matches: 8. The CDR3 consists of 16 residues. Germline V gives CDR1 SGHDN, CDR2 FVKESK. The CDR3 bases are TGTGCCAGCAGCCACCGGGGACAGGCGACTACCGGGGAGCTGTTTTTT. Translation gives CASSHRGQATTGELFF. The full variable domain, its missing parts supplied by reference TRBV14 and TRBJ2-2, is EAGVTQFPSHSVIEKGQTVTLRCDPISGHDNLYWYRRVMGKEIKFLLHFVKESKQDESGMPNNRFLAERTGGTYSTLKVQPAELEDSGVYFCASSHRGQATTGELFFGEGSRLTVL.